A selection of T cell receptor beta chains follows, all from one sample in a study of blood T cells in healthy people across ages. TCRdb processed the 5' RACE reads anew with MiXCR; each CDR3 protein has one entry. Of some 690,000 distinct CDR3 sequences in the sample, 22% were seen once. The specimen was blood. The source of these receptors is a man between 70 and 80 years old in good health. Both conserved end residues are part of each CDR3. D genes are given only for firm matches. Size is stated for part of the rows, as once, few or many counts, or as a class when the clone is expanded.

-	many	TRBV5-1	TRBJ2-3	CASSSGIGTDTQYF	TGCGCCAGCAGCTCGGGGATCGGTACAGATACGCAGTATTTT
-	-	TRBV6-1	TRBJ1-5	CASSERRGGGQPQHF	TGTGCCAGCAGTGAAAGGCGGGGTGGGGGACAGCCCCAGCATTTT
TRBD1	few	TRBV5-4	TRBJ1-2	CASSLGATGTSYGYTF	TGTGCCAGCAGCTTGGGAGCGACAGGGACTTCATATGGCTACACCTTC
-	few	TRBV24-1	TRBJ2-4	CATSDASTDGKNIQYF	TGTGCCACCAGCGATGCCTCGACTGATGGCAAAAACATTCAGTACTTC
-	few	TRBV5-1	TRBJ2-3	CASRGGPSTDTQYF	TGCGCCAGCAGAGGCGGCCCTAGCACAGATACGCAGTATTTT
-	-	TRBV11-2	TRBJ2-3	CASRITGAGSTDTQYF	TGTGCCAGCAGAATTACGGGAGCCGGCAGCACAGATACGCAGTATTTT
-	-	TRBV20-1	TRBJ2-3	CSAREGSFRDTQYF	TGCAGTGCTAGAGAGGGATCTTTTAGAGATACGCAGTATTTT
-	-	TRBV20-1	TRBJ1-2	CSASVRYYGYTF	TGCAGTGCTAGCGTAAGATACTATGGCTACACCTTC
-	-	TRBV10-3	TRBJ1-1	CAISEPGNSNTEAFF	TGTGCCATCAGTGAGCCGGGCAACTCGAACACTGAAGCTTTCTTT
TRBD1	few	TRBV2	TRBJ2-7	CASSEGRQGSYEQYF	TGTGCCAGCAGTGAGGGGAGACAGGGTTCCTACGAGCAGTACTTC
-	-	TRBV7-9	TRBJ1-4	CASSLSLGEKLFF	TGTGCCAGCAGCTTGTCTTTGGGTGAAAAACTGTTTTTT
-	-	TRBV18	TRBJ2-1	CASSPTELNEQFF	TGTGCCAGCTCACCTACAGAGCTCAATGAGCAGTTCTTC
-	few	TRBV5-1	TRBJ2-2	CASSEGLGTGELFF	TGCGCCAGCAGCGAGGGACTTGGGACCGGGGAGCTGTTTTTT
-	-	TRBV12-3/TRBV12-4	TRBJ1-5	CASSLLQGTQPQHF	TGTGCCAGCAGTTTATTGCAGGGCACTCAGCCCCAGCATTTT
TRBD2	-	TRBV5-1	TRBJ2-7	CASSAVTSGVYEQYF	TGCGCCAGCAGCGCCGTGACCAGCGGGGTGTACGAGCAGTACTTC
-	-	TRBV6-5	TRBJ1-2	CASSEDLDGYTF	TGTGCCAGCAGTGAAGACTTAGATGGCTACACCTTC
-	-	TRBV12-3/TRBV12-4	TRBJ2-1	CASSFSQGTYNEQFF	TGTGCCAGCAGTTTTAGCCAGGGAACCTACAATGAGCAGTTCTTC
-	-	TRBV11-1	TRBJ2-5	CASGPGQQETQYF	TGTGCCAGCGGACCGGGACAACAAGAGACCCAGTACTTC
-	once	TRBV24-1	TRBJ2-3	CATSTGLTTRRTQYF	TGTGCCACCTCGACAGGGCTTACGACTAGAAGGACGCAGTATTTT
TRBD1	-	TRBV5-6	TRBJ1-3	CASSLAQGAGNTIYF	TGTGCCAGCAGCTTGGCCCAGGGGGCTGGAAACACCATATATTTT
-	-	TRBV6-1	TRBJ2-6	CASSVNSGANVLTF	TGTGCCAGCAGTGTTAACTCTGGGGCCAACGTCCTGACTTTC
TRBD1	few	TRBV24-1	TRBJ2-6	CATSDAPGQASSGANVLTF	TGTGCCACCAGTGATGCCCCGGGACAGGCCAGCTCTGGGGCCAACGTCCTGACTTTC
-	few	TRBV29-1	TRBJ1-4	CSVQGYGEKLFF	TGCAGCGTCCAGGGTTACGGCGAAAAACTGTTTTTT
-	few	TRBV5-5	TRBJ1-5	CASSLRATYSNQPQHF	TGTGCCAGCAGCTTGAGAGCTACTTATAGCAATCAGCCCCAGCATTTT
-	many	TRBV29-1	TRBJ1-2	CSVEGAENYGYTF	TGCAGCGTTGAAGGCGCGGAGAACTATGGCTACACCTTC
-	-	TRBV6-5	TRBJ1-2	CASSYADNWYTF	TGTGCCAGCAGTTACGCGGACAATTGGTACACCTTC
TRBD1	many	TRBV7-6	TRBJ2-1	CASSSNRGSYNEQFF	TGTGCCAGCAGCTCAAACAGGGGATCCTACAATGAGCAGTTCTTC